These 29 T cell receptor beta chains were sequenced from one sample in a study of cytomegalovirus exposure and HLA in healthy donors. The study ran its PCR with 60 Vbeta and 13 Jbeta primers. Measured with immunoSEQ multiplex PCR; TCRdb has only the in-frame clones, and not every one. The profile shows about 50,000 clones, about three quarters of them singletons. Material: PBMCs. The receptor source for this set is a young man in good health and CMV-seropositive.

This chain links TRBV7-2 with TRBJ2-4; no clear D gene. V lost 4 bases and J lost 0, with 7 bases in between. Germline-derived CDR1 and CDR2 are SGHTA and FQGNSA. This CDR3 comprises 14 residues. CDR3 amino acids: CASSSTVAKNIQYF. In DNA, the CDR3 is TGTGCCAGCAGCTCAACAGTAGCCAAAAACATTCAGTACTTC.

The CDR3 sequence: CASSLDRRNYGYTF. The CDR3 DNA is TGCGCCAGCAGCTTGGATCGCCGGAACTATGGCTACACCTTC. The chain links TRBV5-1 to TRBJ1-2, with unresolved D. V lost 0 bases to trimming and J lost 2 bases, with 8 bases between them. Looked up from germline, CDR1 is SGHRS and CDR2 is YFSETQ. This CDR3 has 14 residues.

The chain combines TRBV6-1 with TRBJ2-7, with 7 nucleotides matching TRBD1. CDR3 size: 15 residues. V dropped 4 bases and J dropped 2; count of bases not matched to a gene: 8. Looked up from germline, CDR1 is MNHNS and CDR2 is SASEGT. CDR3 protein: CASSVRDSLTYEQYF. CDR3 coding DNA: TGTGCCAGCAGTGTCCGGGACAGTCTAACCTACGAGCAGTACTTC.

V gene TRBV5-6 combines with J gene TRBJ2-1; possible D gene TRBD2, 5 bases. This CDR3 has 12 amino acids. Trimming cost V 0 bases and J 10 bases, with 8 bases left between them. Germline assignment: CDR1 SGHDT and CDR2 YYEEEE. The CDR3 coding sequence is TGTGCCAGCAGCTTGGGACTAACCGAGCAGTTCTTC. Translating gives CASSLGLTEQFF. The full variable domain, in which reference TRBV5-6 and TRBJ2-1 provide the parts outside the CDR3, is DAGVTQSPTHLIKTRGQQVTLRCSPKSGHDTVSWYQQALGQGPQFIFQYYEEEERQRGNFPDRFSGHQFPNYSSELNVNALLLGDSALYLCASSLGLTEQFFGPGTRLTVL.

J is TRBJ1-5 and V is TRBV27, with D perhaps matching TRBD1 (5 bases). The CDR3 spans 18 residues. Germline-derived CDR1 and CDR2 are MNHEY and SMNVEV (reference sequence). Deletions cut 0 bases from V and 4 bases from J, with 19 bases between. The CDR3 DNA is TGTGCCAGCAGTTTATCGGGTTTTCTAGGGGTGGGTAATCAGCCCCAGCATTTT. It translates to CASSLSGFLGVGNQPQHF.

A word on this clone: Other nucleotide sequences from this sample produce the same CDR3. The chain links TRBV10-2 to TRBJ1-1, with 9 nucleotides matching TRBD1. The CDR3 sequence is 16 residues long. From germline, CDR1 is WSHSY and CDR2 SAAADI. Unmatched junction bases numbered 10, after V lost 0 bases and J lost 8 bases. CDR3 coding DNA: TGCGCCAGCAGTGAGTCGCACAGGGGGCGGGCCACGGAAGCTTTCTTT. Translation gives CASSESHRGRATEAFF.

V is TRBV28 and J is TRBJ2-1; 10 bases are shared with TRBD2. The J segment lost 4 bases and the V segment lost 7 bases, leaving 4 bases of the junction unmatched. This CDR3 has 14 amino acids. Germline assignment: CDR1 MDHEN and CDR2 SYDVKM. CDR3 region: CASNLAGVYNEQFF. CDR3 coding DNA: TGTGCCAGCAACCTAGCGGGGGTGTACAATGAGCAGTTCTTC.

The J gene is TRBJ2-7, the V gene TRBV19, with 10 bases fitting TRBD1. Germline loops: CDR1 LNHDA, CDR2 SQIVND (reference sequence). Losses at the gene ends were 5 bases for V and 4 bases for J; bases not matched to a gene: 2. The CDR3 length is 13 residues. The CDR3 loop is CASSVDRGYEQYF. In DNA form, the CDR3 reads TGTGCCAGTAGTGTGGACAGGGGGTACGAGCAGTACTTC.

The V gene is TRBV5-8, the J gene TRBJ1-5, with unresolved D. Germline CDR1 SGHTS, CDR2 YDEGEE. Trimming pared 5 bases from V and 3 bases from J, leaving 15 bases between. The CDR3 runs to 15 residues. CDR3 loop: CASREPVALNQPQHF. The CDR3 nucleotides are TGTGCCAGCAGGGAGCCAGTCGCCCTCAATCAGCCCCAGCATTTT.

This chain connects TRBV7-8 to TRBJ1-5; D is possibly TRBD1 (6 bases). Trimming removed 1 base at V and 2 bases at J, with 15 bases between. Looked up from germline, CDR1 is SGHVS and CDR2 is FQNEAQ. There are 17 residues in the CDR3. CDR3 residues: CASSLGRIGGGNQPQHF. The CDR3, as DNA: TGTGCCAGCAGCTTAGGGCGGATAGGGGGGGGCAATCAGCCCCAGCATTTT.

The table lists this clone with a count of one. The V and J genes are TRBV4-1 and TRBJ2-1; 10 nucleotides match TRBD2. Per the germline V gene, CDR1 is MGHRA and CDR2 is YSYEKL. The CDR3 length is 16 residues. The V and J ends lost 1 base and 9 bases, in that order; junction bases with no gene match: 9. CDR3 DNA: TGCGCCAGCAGCCAAGTAACCAGCGGGGGGGCCCCTGAGCAGTTCTTC. Protein: CASSQVTSGGAPEQFF.

This sequence joins TRBV28 and TRBJ1-6; D is unresolved. This CDR3 is 15 amino acids long. Trimming took off 1 base at V and 8 bases at J, with 12 bases between the two ends. Per germline, CDR1 MDHEN and CDR2 SYDVKM. CDR3 region: CASSLLRRMDSPLHF. The DNA for the CDR3 is TGTGCCAGCAGTTTATTACGGAGGATGGATTCACCCCTCCACTTT.

V gene TRBV29-1 combines with J gene TRBJ1-2, with 10 bases matching TRBD1. Germline CDR1 and CDR2: SQVTM and ANQGSEA. The CDR3 totals 13 residues. The V and J ends lost 7 bases and 8 bases, in that order; junction bases with no gene match: 10. CDR3 region: CSGFGTGVTGYTF. CDR3 DNA sequence: TGCAGCGGGTTCGGGACAGGGGTTACAGGCTACACCTTC.

This clone was observed a handful of times. V is TRBV6-1 and J is TRBJ1-1; tentatively, D is TRBD1 (5 bases). This CDR3 has 16 amino acids. Trimming left V 3 bases short and J 5 bases short, with 19 bases between. From germline, CDR1 is MNHNS and CDR2 SASEGT. The CDR3 DNA sequence: TGTGCCAGCAGTGATTCACAGGAAATGAAAAAGACTGAAGCTTTCTTT. This encodes CASSDSQEMKKTEAFF.

The chain is built from TRBV28 and TRBJ1-2; 8 nucleotides match TRBD1. Germline CDR1 is MDHEN and CDR2 is SYDVKM. The ends lost 6 bases at V and 2 bases at J; junction bases unmatched: 8. The CDR3 length is 15 residues. The CDR3 DNA reads TGTGCCAGCAGCGAAACGACAGGGGCCAACTATGGCTACACCTTC. Residues: CASSETTGANYGYTF.

The chain has TRBV6-4 and TRBJ2-3; no clear D gene. CDR1 and CDR2 from the germline V gene are MRHNA and SNTAGT. CDR3 size: 13 residues. Trimming took 5 bases from V and 0 from J, leaving 6 bases between them. The chain's CDR3 is CASSQTSTDTQYF. CDR3 DNA sequence: TGTGCCAGCAGTCAAACTAGCACAGATACGCAGTATTTT.

The rearrangement uses TRBV7-8 and TRBJ1-2; D is unresolved. Trimming stripped 5 bases from V and 4 bases from J, with 14 bases between. This CDR3 has 14 residues. Germline loops: CDR1 SGHVS, CDR2 FQNEAQ. The CDR3 DNA sequence: TGTGCCAGCAGCGCCCGAACATCGGGCTATGGCTACACCTTC. Encoded protein: CASSARTSGYGYTF.

The chain recombines TRBV2 with TRBJ1-1; 10 positions match TRBD1. Germline CDR1 and CDR2: SNHLY and FYNNEI. The CDR3 covers 14 residues. V shed 6 bases, J shed 3 bases, and the junction held 4 bases outside the gene matches. CDR3 DNA sequence: TGTGCCAGCAGGTCCGGGACAGGGGACACTGAAGCTTTCTTT. Protein: CASRSGTGDTEAFF.

The chain links TRBV29-1 to TRBJ2-5, with 9 bases that match TRBD1. Germline values: CDR1 SQVTM, CDR2 ANQGSEA. V trimming: 8 bases; J trimming: 4 bases; junction bases outside the gene matches: 5. The CDR3 runs to 12 residues. In nucleotides, the CDR3 is TGCAGCACACTACAGGGGGCAGAGACCCAGTACTTC. Encoded protein: CSTLQGAETQYF.

This clone was recorded a few times. V is TRBV19 and J is TRBJ1-5, with 8 bases matching TRBD1. The germline V gene encodes CDR1 LNHDA and CDR2 SQIVND (reference sequence). The CDR3 contains 12 residues. With V trimmed by 9 bases and J by 7 bases, 5 bases remained unmatched. CDR3 bases: TGTGCCAGCACAGGGGGTGAGCAGCCCCAGCATTTT. Translated: CASTGGEQPQHF.

CDR3 nucleotides: TGTGCCAGCAGTTCTCAGGACAGGGGCTGGACAGATACGCAGTATTTT. Amino acid sequence: CASSSQDRGWTDTQYF. V and J are TRBV13 and TRBJ2-3, with 9 bases matching TRBD1. The germline gives CDR1 PRHDT, CDR2 FYEKMQ (reference sequence). The CDR3 contains 16 residues. The V gene end was trimmed by 6 bases and the J gene end by 3 bases; junction bases not matched to a gene: 10.

The V call is TRBV27, the J call TRBJ1-1; no clear D gene. CDR3 length: 12 amino acids. V was cut by 5 bases and J by 5 bases, with 9 bases left in between. Germline values: CDR1 MNHEY, CDR2 SMNVEV (reference sequence). As DNA, the CDR3 is TGTGCCAGCAGTCGCAGTGGTACTGAAGCTTTCTTT. Its translation is CASSRSGTEAFF.

The CDR3 loop reads CASKVQGGGYEQYF. As DNA, the CDR3 is TGTGCCAGCAAAGTACAGGGTGGGGGTTACGAGCAGTACTTC. The chain couples TRBV6-1 to TRBJ2-7, with TRBD1 as a possible D gene (6 bases). Deletions cut 7 bases from V and 4 bases from J, with 17 bases between. The CDR3 spans 14 residues. Germline-derived CDR1 and CDR2 are MNHNS and SASEGT.

V usage is TRBV7-8 and J usage is TRBJ1-1; TRBD1 matches 7 bases. The CDR3 runs 13 residues. CDR1 is SGHVS, CDR2 FQNEAQ, per germline. With 5 bases clipped from V and 1 base from J, the junction kept 1 base outside the gene matches. The CDR3 DNA follows: TGTGCCAGCAGCCGACAGGGGAACACTGAAGCTTTCTTT. Translated, it gives CASSRQGNTEAFF.

This chain joins TRBV27 and TRBJ2-4, with D perhaps matching TRBD2 (6 bases). Germline V gives CDR1 MNHEY, CDR2 SMNVEV (reference sequence). With 5 bases removed from V and 5 bases from J, the gap between germline ends came to 22 bases. The CDR3 spans 17 residues. CDR3 residues: CASSRLYGASGENIQYF. The CDR3 bases are TGTGCCAGCAGTCGATTGTATGGGGCATCGGGGGAAAACATTCAGTACTTC.

CDR3 sequence (DNA): TGTGCCAGCACACGGACAGCAACCTACGAGCAGTACTTC. Protein product: CASTRTATYEQYF. The chain uses TRBV28 and TRBJ2-7; tentative D call: TRBD1 (6 bases). V gave up 7 bases and J gave up 2 bases, with 12 bases separating them. Germline CDR1 is MDHEN and CDR2 is SYDVKM. The CDR3 sequence is 13 residues long.

CDR3: CASSQEVQVYNEQFF. The CDR3 DNA is TGCGCCAGCAGCCAAGAAGTACAGGTCTACAATGAGCAGTTCTTC. V and J are TRBV4-1 and TRBJ2-1; possible D gene TRBD1, 5 bases. V was pared by 0 bases and J by 3 bases, with 9 bases between. This CDR3 has 15 residues. Germline values: CDR1 MGHRA, CDR2 YSYEKL.

The CDR3 spells CASSLQGRTYEQYF. For the CDR3, the DNA is TGTGCCAGCAGCCTACAGGGGAGAACCTACGAGCAGTACTTC. This chain connects TRBV28 to TRBJ2-7, with 7 bases matching TRBD1. The V gene end was trimmed by 6 bases and the J gene end by 2 bases; junction bases not matched to a gene: 7. From germline, CDR1 is MDHEN and CDR2 SYDVKM. This CDR3 is 14 amino acids long.

The chain uses TRBV6-5 and TRBJ1-4; maybe TRBD1 (5 bases). The CDR3 runs to 12 residues. Germline V gene lookup returns CDR1 MNHEY and CDR2 SVGAGI. V was shortened by 6 bases and J by 7 bases, with 9 bases between the two germline ends. The CDR3 sequence: CASSTDSEKLFF. CDR3 bases: TGTGCCAGCAGCACCGACAGTGAAAAACTGTTTTTT.